The sequence of this T cell receptor beta chain was determined in a study of blood T cell repertoires in COVID-19 (dated by TCRdb to 2020 to 2022). For the study in its entirety: Samples from collaborators originated in the United States, Italy and Spain and spanned both the acute and convalescent phases of COVID-19. The samples were drawn from two sources: the first 160 participants of the ongoing ImmuneRACE study, and over 1,000 subjects contributed by 6 global collaborators. HLA class I and class II types, where available, came from metadata supplied by the sample provider rather than from assay-based typing. The prospective study material was composed of cDNA or gDNA derived from T cells, B-cell-depleted T cells, or PBMCs. The repertoires were made available in a free public database intended to serve as a resource for research on the immune response to SARS-CoV-2. Nearly every sample came with metadata listing a de-identified subject ID, COVID-19 status, age in years and sex. The dataset comprised deeply sampled blood TCRbeta repertoires from subjects exposed to, actively infected with, or recovered from COVID-19.

Study-wide findings and limitations: How much clinical and demographic metadata was included differed by source and by participant, and the metadata was provided uncurated.

TCRbeta CDR3 regions were amplified from genomic DNA using the immunoSEQ Assay, a bias-controlled multiplex PCR. The authors processed their data as follows. The number of nucleated cells in each sample was estimated by amplification of reference gene primers within the assay. Sequence reads were collapsed and filtered to measure the absolute abundance of every unique TCRbeta CDR3 rearrangement. For each sample, productive Simpson clonality was calculated by taking the square root of Simpson's diversity index across productive rearrangements. TCRdb took this table from immuneACCESS and kept in-frame rearrangements with V and J called. Such tables lack part of the clones; where checked against another copy, unresolved V genes explain under half of the gap, and the rest is unexplained. From that table come the V and J calls and clone size; the DNA was used to work out D and trimming. In all, the sample holds some 25,000 clones, and roughly 91% of those were seen once. The ten largest clones add up to approximately 27% of the sample.

For this clone: Its specific antigen is unknown. Per-nucleotide qualities are absent, and no much larger clonotype sits a single base away.

One collaborating source in Seattle enrolled patients while the patients were actively infected and followed the patients over time throughout the course of disease. Whole blood was collected in K2EDTA tubes by collaborating institutions according to the institutions' own protocols. For TCRbeta analysis, collaborators shipped samples in one of three forms: frozen whole blood, isolated PBMCs, or DNA extracted from either of those sample types. The receptor was isolated from a man aged 65 to 85 with COVID-19, enrolled during active disease. The sample comprised peripheral blood.

The CDR3 protein: CASSLLQGWQNIQYF. The nucleotides read TGTGCCAGCAGCCTACTCCAGGGCTGGCAAAACATTCAGTACTTC. The sequence links TRBV7-2 to TRBJ2-4; the D region possibly corresponds to TRBD1 (5 bases align). Deletion took 5 bases off V and 5 bases off J, with a span of 16 bases between the germline ends. Reading from cysteine to phenylalanine, the CDR3 counts 15 amino acids. Just CDR3 DNA is preserved here, 45 bases in frame from base 1. Sequences SGHTA (CDR1) and FQGNSA (CDR2) are obtained from the germline V gene.